Shown below are 24 T cell receptor beta chains from a single sample sequenced in a study of blood T cell repertoires in COVID-19. TCRdb's copy holds only in-frame clones and misses some; the assay was immunoSEQ multiplex PCR. The repertoire consists of about 75,000 clones, with approximately 90% occurring once and the leading ten covering approximately 20%. Sequenced input: peripheral blood. These receptors were obtained from a human donor in a cohort sampled during active COVID-19.

J is TRBJ2-7 and V is TRBV6-5; 8 nucleotides match TRBD1. The trim removed 6 bases at V and 2 bases at J, leaving 6 bases unmatched. CDR3 length: 14 residues. From germline, CDR1 is MNHEY and CDR2 SVGAGI. CDR3 sequence (DNA): TGTGCCAGCAGCACCCGGACAGGGACCTACGAGCAGTACTTC. It specifies CASSTRTGTYEQYF.

This chain joins TRBV24-1 and TRBJ2-3; D unclear. CDR3 length: 14 amino acids. The germline V gene encodes CDR1 KGHDR and CDR2 SFDVKD. V was shortened by 7 bases and J by 0 bases, with 10 bases between the two germline ends. For the CDR3, the DNA is TGTGCCACCAGCAGTACAGCTAGCACAGATACGCAGTATTTT. Protein: CATSSTASTDTQYF.

This rearrangement joins TRBV7-9 to TRBJ1-3, with D possibly being TRBD1 (5 bases). V shed 7 bases and J shed 0 bases, with 13 bases lying between them. Germline loops: CDR1 SEHNR, CDR2 FQNEAQ (reference sequence). The CDR3 sequence is 15 residues long. The DNA of the CDR3 is TGTGCCAGCACCACAGGCCTCCTCTCTGGAAACACCATATATTTT. This encodes CASTTGLLSGNTIYF.

This clone was seen a single time. J is TRBJ1-3 and V is TRBV19, with TRBD1 as a possible D gene (6 bases). The germline gives CDR1 LNHDA, CDR2 SQIVND (reference sequence). The CDR3 is 17 amino acids. Deletions cut 9 bases from V and 1 base from J, with 22 bases between. Written as DNA, the CDR3 is TGTGCCAGCCGAAGGGGCAGGGGAATAGGATCTGGAAACACCATATATTTT. Translated, it gives CASRRGRGIGSGNTIYF.

About this clone: One junction end disagrees with the germline gene, perhaps due to a read error. V usage is TRBV24-1 and J usage is TRBJ2-7; 9 nucleotides agree with TRBD1. This CDR3 has 13 residues. The germline CDR1 and CDR2 sequences are KGHDR and SFDVKD. In nucleotides, the CDR3 is TGTGCCACCAGTGACGACAACAGGGGGCGAAATTTATTC. The encoded protein is CATSDDNRGRNLF.

The chain combines TRBV21-1 with TRBJ2-2; the DNA was not compared with TRBD2, the D call given in the table. TRBV21-1 is assigned pseudogene status. The CDR3 consists of 15 residues. CDR3 loop: CASSKFGENTGELFF. The CDR3 DNA sequence: TGTGCCAGCAGCAAATTCGGAGAGAACACCGGGGAGCTGTTTTTT.

The rearrangement joins TRBV15 to TRBJ2-1; D may be TRBD1 (6 bases). V lost 1 base and J lost 3, with 10 bases in between. CDR1 is LNHNV and CDR2 is YYDKDF in the germline V gene (reference sequence). The CDR3 sequence is 15 residues long. This CDR3 reads CATSRGGQGYNEQFF. CDR3 nucleotides: TGTGCCACCAGCAGAGGGGGACAAGGCTACAATGAGCAGTTCTTC.

This rearrangement joins TRBV19 to TRBJ2-7, with 9 bases aligning to TRBD1. From germline, CDR1 is LNHDA and CDR2 SQIVND (reference sequence). The junction had 4 bases not matched to a gene; V was cut back by 3 bases and J by 7 bases. This CDR3 is built from 13 residues. The CDR3 DNA reads TGTGCCAGTAGTATCGGGACAGGGTGGGAGCAGTACTTC. Amino acid sequence: CASSIGTGWEQYF.

A single count supports this clone. The chain links TRBV5-1 to TRBJ2-5; 10 positions agree with TRBD1. Per the germline V gene, CDR1 is SGHRS and CDR2 is YFSETQ. The junction had 4 bases not matched to a gene; V was cut back by 4 bases and J by 4 bases. This CDR3 has 14 residues. CDR3 amino acids: CASSPGQGGETQYF. The CDR3 nucleotides are TGCGCCAGCAGCCCCGGACAGGGGGGAGAGACCCAGTACTTC.

The CDR3 sequence is CASSGERDRSSYNEQFF. CDR3 nucleotide sequence: TGCGCCAGCAGTGGGGAGCGGGACCGGAGCTCCTACAATGAGCAGTTCTTC. The chain combines TRBV10-1 with TRBJ2-1, with 7 bases matching TRBD2. V shed 4 bases and J 0 bases; nucleotides not matched to a gene: 9. Germline CDR1 and CDR2: WNHNN and SYGVQD (reference sequence). This CDR3 has 17 residues.

The V gene is TRBV11-3, the J gene TRBJ2-5, with 7 bases lining up with TRBD1. Trimming at V came to 1 base and at J to 4 bases, leaving 9 bases not matched to a gene. Germline values: CDR1 SGHNT, CDR2 YENEEA. CDR3 size: 16 residues. As DNA, the CDR3 is TGTGCCAGCAGCTTAGCGAGGGGGCCAGAGGGAGAGACCCAGTACTTC. As protein: CASSLARGPEGETQYF.

The chain joins TRBV14 to TRBJ1-2; 10 bases align to TRBD1. CDR1 SGHDN and CDR2 FVKESK come from the germline V gene. This CDR3 spans 15 amino acids. The J segment lost 8 bases and the V segment lost 2 bases, leaving 8 bases of the junction unmatched. CDR3 sequence reads: CASSQSRTGGKGYTF. The CDR3 DNA follows: TGTGCCAGCAGCCAATCGCGGACAGGGGGTAAAGGCTACACCTTC.

The chain uses TRBV5-6 and TRBJ2-1; D may be TRBD1 (5 bases). Germline assignment: CDR1 SGHDT and CDR2 YYEEEE. This CDR3 has 14 residues. Trimming took off 0 bases at V and 5 bases at J, with 9 bases between the two ends. The chain's CDR3 is CASSLEGWDNEQFF. CDR3 in DNA: TGTGCCAGCAGCTTGGAGGGGTGGGACAATGAGCAGTTCTTC.

The genes are TRBV29-1 and TRBJ1-2; the match to TRBD1 covers 8 bases. The junction had 6 bases not matched to a gene; V was cut back by 7 bases and J by 5 bases. Looked up from germline, CDR1 is SQVTM and CDR2 is ANQGSEA. The CDR3 is 12 residues long. In nucleotides, the CDR3 is TGCAGCGCCGGGGACAGGTTTTATGGCTACACCTTC. This encodes CSAGDRFYGYTF.

There are a few counts of this clone. The gene calls are TRBV6-6 and TRBJ1-1; D might be TRBD1 (6 bases). Germline CDR1 MNHNY, CDR2 SVGAGI (reference sequence). V gave up 6 bases and J gave up 0 bases, with 14 bases separating them. The CDR3 is made up of 15 amino acids. CDR3 DNA: TGTGCCAGCAGCCCGACGGACAGAATGAACACTGAAGCTTTCTTT. As protein: CASSPTDRMNTEAFF.

The sample holds a few counts of this clone. The J gene is TRBJ1-2, the V gene TRBV6-2 or TRBV6-3, with TRBD1 as a possible D gene (5 bases). This CDR3 is built from 15 residues. The V and J ends lost 7 bases and 0 bases respectively, with 15 bases between them. Germline V lookup: CDR1 MNHEY, CDR2 SVGEGT. The CDR3 DNA sequence: TGTGCCAGCATCCCACGTGGGGGGGCTAACTATGGCTACACCTTC. Translated, it gives CASIPRGGANYGYTF.

The chain uses TRBV4-1 and TRBJ2-5, with a possible D match to TRBD1 (6 bases). CDR3 length: 15 residues. The germline V gene encodes CDR1 MGHRA and CDR2 YSYEKL. With 3 bases removed from V and 4 bases from J, the gap between germline ends came to 15 bases. The CDR3 coding sequence is TGCGCCAGCAGCCAGACCTGGACCAGGGGAGAGACCCAGTACTTC. Translated, it gives CASSQTWTRGETQYF.

This clone occurred a few times. The chain links TRBV29-1 to TRBJ1-2; D possibly corresponds to TRBD1 (5 bases). V gave up 2 bases and J gave up 4 bases, with 14 bases separating them. The CDR3 runs 14 residues. Germline CDR1 is SQVTM and CDR2 is ANQGSEA. CDR3 DNA sequence: TGCAGCGTTGAACTTCTCTCAGGGCCCTATGGCTACACCTTC. Residues: CSVELLSGPYGYTF.

This sequence joins TRBV18 and TRBJ2-7; 8 bases align to TRBD1. CDR1 and CDR2 from the germline V gene are KGHSH and LQKENI. The junction had 7 bases not matched to a gene; V was cut back by 3 bases and J by 0 bases. The CDR3 spans 16 residues. CDR3: CASSPVGQGLSYEQYF. For the CDR3, the DNA is TGTGCCAGCTCACCGGTTGGACAGGGACTCTCCTACGAGCAGTACTTC.

J is TRBJ2-5 and V is TRBV7-8; a weak D match, TRBD1 (6 bases). Germline assignment: CDR1 SGHVS and CDR2 FQNEAQ. The CDR3 loop spans 16 amino acids. Trimming took off 1 base at V and 4 bases at J, with 16 bases between the two ends. DNA for the CDR3: TGTGCCAGCAGCTTAGAGGGGGTAGGGGCGGGAGAGACCCAGTACTTC. Translation: CASSLEGVGAGETQYF.

This clone was found many times. The V and J genes are TRBV2 and TRBJ1-5, with 7 nucleotides matching TRBD1. The CDR3 has 15 residues. V lost 5 bases to trimming and J lost 4 bases; unmatched junction nucleotides: 8. CDR1 is SNHLY, CDR2 FYNNEI, per germline. The CDR3: CASSKLQGSNQPQHF. In DNA, the CDR3 is TGTGCCAGCAGTAAACTACAGGGGTCGAATCAGCCCCAGCATTTT.

The genes are TRBV6-6 and TRBJ2-3; the D gene is possibly TRBD2 (6 bases). The V end lost 6 bases, the J end lost 2 bases, and 15 bases lay between the germline ends. Germline V CDR1 and CDR2: MNHNY, SVGAGI (reference sequence). The CDR3 is 15 residues long. The CDR3 region is CASRGATGLTDTQYF. Written as DNA, the CDR3 is TGTGCCAGCAGAGGGGCCACGGGACTCACAGATACGCAGTATTTT.

The rearrangement uses TRBV28 and TRBJ1-1, with D maybe TRBD1 (5 bases). V was clipped by 3 bases and J by 12 bases, with 14 bases between them. CDR3 length: 12 amino acids. CDR1 MDHEN and CDR2 SYDVKM come from the germline V gene. CDR3 DNA sequence: TGTGCCAGCAGTTTCATAGGCAGGGCCACTTTCTTT. Residues: CASSFIGRATFF.

The CDR3 loop reads CASSSRQGPNTEAFF. CDR3 sequence (DNA): TGTGCCAGCAGCTCTCGACAGGGGCCGAACACTGAAGCTTTCTTT. V gene TRBV7-2 combines with J gene TRBJ1-1; 8 nucleotides line up with TRBD1. There are 15 residues in the CDR3. After removal of 4 bases from V and 1 base from J, the junction contained 5 bases not matched to a gene. CDR1 is SGHTA and CDR2 is FQGNSA in the germline V gene.